This T cell receptor (beta chain) was captured in a study of shared clonotypes between healthy human individuals (dated by TCRdb to 2018 to 2020). Some background on the complete study: A couple of women and a few men aged 18 to 49 years were included in the cohort. The study deeply sequenced blood TCR repertoires of about 5 healthy adults to estimate repertoire size and the extent of clonotype sharing between individuals. For each donor, CD4 naive and CD4 memory were each given three plates, CD8 naive was given two plates, and CD8 memory was given one plate. Each donor's leukapheresis produced roughly between roughly 0.85 and 9.5 billion PBMCs. Libraries were prepared and TCR repertoires were sequenced by different laboratories using diverse techniques, in order to increase sequencing depth and limit assay-specific biases. What the authors observed across the whole study: Larger estimated clonotype richness was generally found for naive subsets than for memory subsets. Clonotypes shared by all four sorted-subset donors showed higher generation probabilities than non-shared clonotypes. Even with the large sequencing depth, rarefaction of the sorted-subset datasets indicated that sequencing was incomplete. Pairwise subsampling indicated that sequencing depth was expected to affect the degree of clonotype sharing among donors. The small number of donors limited the genetic and exposure-history diversity represented. Sampling was restricted to blood, and TCR repertoires in tissues likely differ from the TCR repertoires found in blood. When a few donors were compared, the shared fraction of clonotypes was roughly 5% for naive CD4, 3% to 4% for naive CD8, 2% to 2.5% for memory CD4, and around 0.37% for memory CD8.

The donors were healthy, HIV-negative adults with no recently reported acute infections or vaccinations. All donors were Caucasian adults living in Nashville, Tennessee, USA. Magnetic negative selection was used to enrich CD4+ T cells, after which naive cells were positively selected on CD45RA and the negative fraction became the memory subset. After blood collection by leukapheresis, PBMCs were isolated using Ficoll-Histopaque density gradient centrifugation and then cryopreserved in the vapor phase of liquid nitrogen. Purity and quantity of every magnetically sorted T cell population were checked by analytical flow cytometry. From each sorted fraction, genomic DNA was isolated and quantified by UV absorbance on a Nanodrop 2000c. As to this clone: What antigen it recognizes has not been identified. No base-level quality is on record; no much larger clone is a single base apart. In the same sample, other DNA sequences code for this CDR3.

Using the deep immunoSEQ assay, multiplex PCR amplified TCR CDR3 regions from genomic DNA. Extracted genomic DNA from each cell subset was spread evenly across all wells of several immunoSEQ 96-well plates, with each plate serving as a replicate. For sorted subsets, roughly 200 ng of genomic DNA, equivalent to 30,000 or so T cell genomes, went into each replicate PCR. Purified libraries were measured with a Qubit 3.0 fluorometer, size-checked on a Bioanalyzer 2100, and measured again with the KAPA Library Quantification kit. Every immunoSEQ 96-well plate was sequenced on a dedicated single-read 150-cycle Illumina NextSeq 550 flow cell. The authors' analysis ran thus. Because the immunoSEQ output held only junctional sequences and lacked quality scores, the filtering could not match the filtering applied to full-length reads. To assign V/J genes and CDR3, sequences were annotated against IMGT germline references using PyIR, a Python wrapper for IgBLAST v1.9. Reads were removed for weak V/J assignments (E-value above 1e-6), missing CDR3, stop codons, out-of-frame junctions, or ambiguous translated residues. V3J clonotypes were defined as sequences sharing the same inferred V gene, J gene, and CDR3 amino acid sequence. Percentage overlap between repertoires was calculated by dividing the number of shared unique clonotypes by the size of the smaller repertoire. RTK rarefaction, the Chao1 estimator, and Recon v2.1 estimates of unobserved clonotypes were used to assess repertoire richness. For all TCRbeta clonotypes obtained by the gDNA method from four donors, generation probabilities were computed with OLGA. What TCRdb holds here is the immuneACCESS table cut down to in-frame rearrangements. Part of the clones is not present; checked against another copy, under half of the missing clones reflect an unresolved V gene, and the others are unexplained. V, J and clone size were drawn from that table, and D and trimming were deduced from the DNA. In all, the sample holds roughly 2.2 million clones, and less than 95% of those were seen once. Together, the top ten hold 0.37% of the sample.

The V end loses 5 bases and the J end loses 4 bases, and a stretch of 5 bases separates them. The CDR3 runs 12 residues from the cysteine to the phenylalanine. The kept DNA is CDR3 alone, 36 bases in frame from the first base. The germline V gene provides CDR1 MDHEN and CDR2 SYDVKM. The TCR comes from a man between 18 and 29 years old in good health. Some clones in this sample may be carry-over from other donors' samples. What was sequenced was naive CD4+ T cells from PBMCs. Reading the label with the study, this specimen's cell subset or site is: CD45RA+ positively selected. The chain is assembled from TRBV28 and TRBJ2-2, with the D gene not clear enough to name. The CDR3 in this case is CASSPFTGELFF. The bases read TGTGCCAGCAGTCCTTTCACCGGGGAGCTGTTTTTT. When the CDR3 is completed using the reference TRBV28 and TRBJ2-2 genes on either side, the full variable domain is DVKVTQSSRYLVKRTGEKVFLECVQDMDHENMFWYRQDPGLGLRLIYFSYDVKMKEKGDIPEGYSVSREKKERFSLILESASTNQTSMYLCASSPFTGELFFGEGSRLTVL.